The clone carrying this T cell receptor beta chain was counted a single time. V was clipped by 3 bases and J by 6 bases, with 12 bases between them. CDR3 length equals 14 residues. Germline CDR1 is SEHNR and CDR2 is FQNEAQ (reference sequence). Participant-reported clinical history was the basis for cohort assignment. This entry comes from a study of blood T cell repertoires in COVID-19. Study summary: COVID-19 samples, acute and convalescent, were from the United States, Italy and Spain.

The data were produced by immunoSEQ multiplex PCR, yet TCRdb's version contains in-frame clones alone and is incomplete. The profile shows hundreds of thousands of clones, around 88% of them singletons. The rearrangement uses TRBV7-9 and TRBJ2-1; D possibly corresponds to TRBD1 (6 bases). The TCR sequence derives from a woman in her forties or fifties who had recovered from COVID-19. Sequencing input: PBMCs or T cells enriched from blood (not recorded which). CDR3 sequence reads: CASSFLQGSNEQFF. The DNA of the CDR3 is TGTGCCAGCAGCTTCTTGCAGGGGTCCAATGAGCAGTTCTTC.